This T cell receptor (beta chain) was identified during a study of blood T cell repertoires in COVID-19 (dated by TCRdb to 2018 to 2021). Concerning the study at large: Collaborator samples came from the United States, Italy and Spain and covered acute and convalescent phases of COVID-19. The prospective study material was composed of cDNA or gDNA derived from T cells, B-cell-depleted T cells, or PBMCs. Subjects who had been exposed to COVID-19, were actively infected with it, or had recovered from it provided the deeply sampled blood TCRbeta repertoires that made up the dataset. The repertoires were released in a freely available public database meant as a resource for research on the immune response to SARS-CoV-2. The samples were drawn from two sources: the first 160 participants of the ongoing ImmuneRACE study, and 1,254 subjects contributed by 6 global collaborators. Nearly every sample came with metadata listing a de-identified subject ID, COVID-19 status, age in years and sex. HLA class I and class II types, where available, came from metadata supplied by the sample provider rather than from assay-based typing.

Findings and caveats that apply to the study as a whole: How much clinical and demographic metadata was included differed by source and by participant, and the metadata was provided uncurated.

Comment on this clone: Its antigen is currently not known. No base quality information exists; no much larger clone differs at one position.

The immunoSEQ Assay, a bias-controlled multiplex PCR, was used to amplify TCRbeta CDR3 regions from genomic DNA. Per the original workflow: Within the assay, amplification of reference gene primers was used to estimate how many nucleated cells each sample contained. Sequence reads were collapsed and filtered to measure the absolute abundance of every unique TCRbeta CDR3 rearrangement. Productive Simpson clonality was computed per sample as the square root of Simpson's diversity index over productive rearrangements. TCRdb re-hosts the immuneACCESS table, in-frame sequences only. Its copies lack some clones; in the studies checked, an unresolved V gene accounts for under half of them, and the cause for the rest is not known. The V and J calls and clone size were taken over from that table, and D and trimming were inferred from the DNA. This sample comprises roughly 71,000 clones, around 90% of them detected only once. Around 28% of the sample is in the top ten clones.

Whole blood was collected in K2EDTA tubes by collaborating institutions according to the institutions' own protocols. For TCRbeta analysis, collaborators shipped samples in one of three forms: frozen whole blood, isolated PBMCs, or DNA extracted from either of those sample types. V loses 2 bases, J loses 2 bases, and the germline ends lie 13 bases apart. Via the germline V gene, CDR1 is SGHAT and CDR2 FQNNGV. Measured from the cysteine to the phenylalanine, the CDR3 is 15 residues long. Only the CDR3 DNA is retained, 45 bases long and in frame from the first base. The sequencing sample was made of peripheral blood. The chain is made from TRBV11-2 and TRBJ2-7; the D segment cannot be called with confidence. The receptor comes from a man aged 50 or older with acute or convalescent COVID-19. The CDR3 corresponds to CASSLNGQKTYEQYF. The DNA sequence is TGTGCCAGCAGCTTAAATGGGCAGAAAACCTACGAGCAGTACTTC.